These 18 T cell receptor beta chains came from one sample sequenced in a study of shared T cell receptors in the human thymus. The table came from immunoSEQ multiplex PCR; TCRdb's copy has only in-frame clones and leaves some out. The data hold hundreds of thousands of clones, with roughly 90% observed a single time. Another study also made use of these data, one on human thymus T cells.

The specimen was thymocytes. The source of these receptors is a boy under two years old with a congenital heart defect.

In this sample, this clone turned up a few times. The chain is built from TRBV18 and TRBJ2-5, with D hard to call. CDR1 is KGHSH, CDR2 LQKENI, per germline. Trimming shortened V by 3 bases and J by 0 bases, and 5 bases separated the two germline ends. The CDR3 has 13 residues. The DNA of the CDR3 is TGTGCCAGCTCACCCCCATACCAAGAGACCCAGTACTTC. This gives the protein CASSPPYQETQYF.

The chain's CDR3 is CASSQDRRDRMPYGYTF. The CDR3 nucleotides are TGCGCCAGCAGCCAAGATCGAAGAGACAGGATGCCCTATGGCTACACCTTC. The V gene is TRBV4-3, the J gene TRBJ1-2, with D possibly matching TRBD1 (6 bases). V dropped 0 bases and J dropped 4 bases, with 18 bases sitting between them. CDR1 and CDR2 (germline): LGHNA, YSLEER. CDR3 length: 17 amino acids.

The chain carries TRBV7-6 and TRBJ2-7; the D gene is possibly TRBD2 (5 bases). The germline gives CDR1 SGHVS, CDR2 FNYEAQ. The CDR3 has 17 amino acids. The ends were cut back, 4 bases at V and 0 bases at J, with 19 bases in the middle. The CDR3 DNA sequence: TGTGCCAGCAGCTCAGCGAAAGGAGGCCCCAGCTCCTACGAGCAGTACTTC. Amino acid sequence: CASSSAKGGPSSYEQYF. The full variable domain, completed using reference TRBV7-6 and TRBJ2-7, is GAGVSQSPRYKVTKRGQDVALRCDPISGHVSLYWYRQALGQGPEFLTYFNYEAQQDKSGLPNDRFSAERPEGSISTLTIQRTEQRDSAMYRCASSSAKGGPSSYEQYFGPGTRLTVT.

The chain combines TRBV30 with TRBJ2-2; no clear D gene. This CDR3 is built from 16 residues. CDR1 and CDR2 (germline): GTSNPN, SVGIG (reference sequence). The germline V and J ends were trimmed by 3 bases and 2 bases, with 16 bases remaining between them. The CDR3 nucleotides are TGTGCCTGGAGGCTAGTTTGTGGCCAAAACACCGGGGAGCTGTTTTTT. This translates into CAWRLVCGQNTGELFF.

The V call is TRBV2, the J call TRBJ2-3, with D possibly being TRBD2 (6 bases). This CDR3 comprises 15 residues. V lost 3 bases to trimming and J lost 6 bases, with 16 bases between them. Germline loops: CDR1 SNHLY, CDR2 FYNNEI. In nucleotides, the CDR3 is TGTGCCAGCAGTGACGGGAGCGGGTCCGCGGATACGCAGTATTTT. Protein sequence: CASSDGSGSADTQYF.

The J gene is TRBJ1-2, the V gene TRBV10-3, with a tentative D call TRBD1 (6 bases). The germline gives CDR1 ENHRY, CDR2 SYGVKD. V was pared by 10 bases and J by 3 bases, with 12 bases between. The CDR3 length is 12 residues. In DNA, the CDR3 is TGTGCCAGCAGGGGAGCTCACTATGGCTACACCTTC. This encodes CASRGAHYGYTF.

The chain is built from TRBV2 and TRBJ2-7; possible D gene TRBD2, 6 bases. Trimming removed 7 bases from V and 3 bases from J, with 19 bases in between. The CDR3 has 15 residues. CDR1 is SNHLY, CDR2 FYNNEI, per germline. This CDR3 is CASIREEGWNYEQYF. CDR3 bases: TGTGCCAGCATTCGTGAGGAGGGGTGGAACTACGAGCAGTACTTC. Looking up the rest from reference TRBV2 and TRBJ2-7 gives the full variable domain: EPEVTQTPSHQVTQMGQEVILRCVPISNHLYFYWYRQILGQKVEFLVSFYNNEISEKSEIFDDQFSVERPDGSNFTLKIRSTKLEDSAMYFCASIREEGWNYEQYFGPGTRLTVT.

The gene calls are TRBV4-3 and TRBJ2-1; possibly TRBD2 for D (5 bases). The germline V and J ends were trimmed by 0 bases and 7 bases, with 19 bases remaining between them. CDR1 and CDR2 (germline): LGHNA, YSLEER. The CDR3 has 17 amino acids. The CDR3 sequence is CASSQDKVGGHGNEQFF. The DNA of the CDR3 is TGCGCCAGCAGCCAAGATAAAGTCGGCGGGCATGGGAATGAGCAGTTCTTC.

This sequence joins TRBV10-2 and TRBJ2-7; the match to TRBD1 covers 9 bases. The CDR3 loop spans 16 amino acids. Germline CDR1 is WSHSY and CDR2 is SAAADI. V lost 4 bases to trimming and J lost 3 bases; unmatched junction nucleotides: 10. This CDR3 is CASSVLGTGPFYEQYF. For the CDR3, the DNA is TGCGCCAGCAGTGTACTAGGGACAGGGCCCTTCTACGAGCAGTACTTC.

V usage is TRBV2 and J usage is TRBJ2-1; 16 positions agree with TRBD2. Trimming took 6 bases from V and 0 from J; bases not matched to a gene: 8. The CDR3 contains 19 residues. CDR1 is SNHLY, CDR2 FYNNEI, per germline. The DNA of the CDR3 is TGTGCCAGCAGGGGACTAGCGGGAGGGCAAAACCTCTCCTACAATGAGCAGTTCTTC. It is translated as CASRGLAGGQNLSYNEQFF.

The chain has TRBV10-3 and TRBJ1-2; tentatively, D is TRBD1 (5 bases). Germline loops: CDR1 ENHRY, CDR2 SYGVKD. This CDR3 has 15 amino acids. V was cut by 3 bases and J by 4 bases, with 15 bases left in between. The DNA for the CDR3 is TGTGCCATCAGTGACGGAAAGACAGCCCCCTATGGCTACACCTTC. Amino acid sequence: CAISDGKTAPYGYTF.

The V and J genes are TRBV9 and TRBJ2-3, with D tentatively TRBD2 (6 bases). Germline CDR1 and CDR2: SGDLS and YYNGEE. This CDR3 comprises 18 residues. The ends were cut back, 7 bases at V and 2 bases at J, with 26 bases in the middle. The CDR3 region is CASGPNPRGIPPTDTQYF. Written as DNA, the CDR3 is TGTGCCAGCGGCCCCAACCCCCGGGGGATCCCCCCCACAGATACGCAGTATTTT.

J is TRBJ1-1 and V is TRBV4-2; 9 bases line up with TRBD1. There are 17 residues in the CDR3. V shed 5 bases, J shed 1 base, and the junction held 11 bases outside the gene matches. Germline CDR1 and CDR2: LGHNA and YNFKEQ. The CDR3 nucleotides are TGTGCCAGCAGCTCCGGCGGGGACAGGGTGAAGAACACTGAAGCTTTCTTT. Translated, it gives CASSSGGDRVKNTEAFF.

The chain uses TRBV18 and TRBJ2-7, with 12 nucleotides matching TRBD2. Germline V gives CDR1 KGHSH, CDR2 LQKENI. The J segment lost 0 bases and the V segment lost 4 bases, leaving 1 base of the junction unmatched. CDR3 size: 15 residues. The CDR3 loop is CASSRTSGASYEQYF. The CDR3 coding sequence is TGTGCCAGCTCACGGACTAGCGGGGCCTCCTACGAGCAGTACTTC. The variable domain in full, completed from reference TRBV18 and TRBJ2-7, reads NAGVMQNPRHLVRRRGQEARLRCSPMKGHSHVYWYRQLPEEGLKFMVYLQKENIIDESGMPKERFSAEFPKEGPSILRIQQVVRGDSAAYFCASSRTSGASYEQYFGPGTRLTVT.

CDR3 sequence: CASSCWGRNNQPQHF. The CDR3 nucleotides are TGTGCCAGCAGTTGCTGGGGGCGAAACAATCAGCCCCAGCATTTT. The V and J genes are TRBV28 and TRBJ1-5; a weak D match, TRBD1 (6 bases). V was clipped by 4 bases and J by 3 bases, with 13 bases between them. CDR1 is MDHEN, CDR2 SYDVKM, per germline. The CDR3 extends over 15 amino acids.

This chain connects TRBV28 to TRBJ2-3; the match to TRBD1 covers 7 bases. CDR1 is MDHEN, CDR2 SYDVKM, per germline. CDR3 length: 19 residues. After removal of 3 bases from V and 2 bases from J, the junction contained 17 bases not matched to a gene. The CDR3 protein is CASSLWRLSGQRYTDTQYF. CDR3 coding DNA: TGTGCCAGCAGTTTGTGGAGATTATCGGGACAGCGCTACACAGATACGCAGTATTTT.

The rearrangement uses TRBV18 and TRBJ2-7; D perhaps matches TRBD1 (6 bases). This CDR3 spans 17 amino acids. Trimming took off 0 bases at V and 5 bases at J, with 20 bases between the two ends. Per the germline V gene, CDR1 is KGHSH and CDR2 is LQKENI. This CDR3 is CASSPPPFYRVKHEQYF. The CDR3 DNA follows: TGTGCCAGCTCACCACCTCCTTTCTACAGGGTAAAGCACGAGCAGTACTTC. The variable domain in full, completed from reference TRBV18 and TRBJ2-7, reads NAGVMQNPRHLVRRRGQEARLRCSPMKGHSHVYWYRQLPEEGLKFMVYLQKENIIDESGMPKERFSAEFPKEGPSILRIQQVVRGDSAAYFCASSPPPFYRVKHEQYFGPGTRLTVT.

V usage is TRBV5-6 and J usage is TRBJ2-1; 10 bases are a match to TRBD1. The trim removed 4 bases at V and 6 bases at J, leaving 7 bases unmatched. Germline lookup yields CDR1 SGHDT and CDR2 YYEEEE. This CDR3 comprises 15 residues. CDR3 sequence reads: CASSLDRGHVNEQFF. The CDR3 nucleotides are TGTGCCAGCAGCCTAGACAGGGGGCATGTCAATGAGCAGTTCTTC.